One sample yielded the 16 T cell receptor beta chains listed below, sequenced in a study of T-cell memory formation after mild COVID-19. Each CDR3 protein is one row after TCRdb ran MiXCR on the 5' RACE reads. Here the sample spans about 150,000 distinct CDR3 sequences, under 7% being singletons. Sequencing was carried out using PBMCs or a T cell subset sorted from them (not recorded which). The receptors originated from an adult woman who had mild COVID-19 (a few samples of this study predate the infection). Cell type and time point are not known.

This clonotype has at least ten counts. CDR3 nucleotide sequence: TGTGCCAGCAGCCCACTAAGAGGGAGGGAGTTCACAGATACGCAGTATTTT. Its translation is CASSPLRGREFTDTQYF. The chain has TRBV7-8 and TRBJ2-3, with TRBD2 matching over 7 bases. CDR3 length equals 17 residues. The J segment lost 2 bases and the V segment lost 5 bases, leaving 13 bases of the junction unmatched. The V gene's germline CDR1 is SGHVS and CDR2 FQNEAQ.

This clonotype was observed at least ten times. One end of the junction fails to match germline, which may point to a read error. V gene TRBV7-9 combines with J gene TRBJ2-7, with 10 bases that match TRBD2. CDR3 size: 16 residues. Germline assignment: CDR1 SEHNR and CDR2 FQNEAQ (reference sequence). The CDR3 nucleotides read TGTGCCAGCAGTTTAGCCGGGACTAGCGCGTCCTACGAGCAGTACTTC. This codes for CASSLAGTSASYEQYF.

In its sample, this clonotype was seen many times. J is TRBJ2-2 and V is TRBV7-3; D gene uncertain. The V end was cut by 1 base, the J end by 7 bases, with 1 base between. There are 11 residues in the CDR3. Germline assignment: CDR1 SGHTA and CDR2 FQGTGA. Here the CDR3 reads CASSLNGELFF. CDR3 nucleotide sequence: TGTGCCAGCAGCTTAAACGGGGAGCTGTTTTTT.

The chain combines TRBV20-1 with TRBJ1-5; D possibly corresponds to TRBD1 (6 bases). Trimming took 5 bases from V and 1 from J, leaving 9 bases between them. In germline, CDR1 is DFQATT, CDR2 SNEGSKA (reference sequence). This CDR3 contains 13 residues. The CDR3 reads CSAGGHSNQPQHF. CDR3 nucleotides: TGCAGTGCTGGGGGACACAGCAATCAGCCCCAGCATTTT.

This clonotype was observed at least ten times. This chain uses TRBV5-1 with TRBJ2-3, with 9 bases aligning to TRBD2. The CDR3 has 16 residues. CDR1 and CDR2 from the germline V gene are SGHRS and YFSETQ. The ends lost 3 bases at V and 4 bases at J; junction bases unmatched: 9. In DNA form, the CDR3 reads TGCGCCAGCAGCTCGAGTTTAGCGGGGGTACCAGATACGCAGTATTTT. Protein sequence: CASSSSLAGVPDTQYF.

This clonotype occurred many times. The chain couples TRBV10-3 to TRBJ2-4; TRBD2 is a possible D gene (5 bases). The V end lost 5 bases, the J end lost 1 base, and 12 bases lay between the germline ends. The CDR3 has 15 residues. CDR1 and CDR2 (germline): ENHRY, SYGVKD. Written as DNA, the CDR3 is TGTGCCATCAGTCCCGTCGGGATTGCCAAAAACATTCAGTACTTC. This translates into CAISPVGIAKNIQYF.

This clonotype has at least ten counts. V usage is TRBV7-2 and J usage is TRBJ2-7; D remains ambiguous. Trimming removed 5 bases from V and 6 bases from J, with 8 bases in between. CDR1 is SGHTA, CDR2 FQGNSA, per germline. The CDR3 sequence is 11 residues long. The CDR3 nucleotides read TGTGCCAGCAGCCTACTCGTCGAGCAGTACTTC. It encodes CASSLLVEQYF.

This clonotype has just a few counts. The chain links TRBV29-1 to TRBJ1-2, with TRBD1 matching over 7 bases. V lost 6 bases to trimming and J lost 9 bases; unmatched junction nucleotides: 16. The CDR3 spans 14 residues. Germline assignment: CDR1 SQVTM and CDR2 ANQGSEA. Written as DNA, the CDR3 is TGCAGCGTCCTCGTTGGAGGGGGCGCATCGAGCTACACCTTC. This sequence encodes CSVLVGGGASSYTF. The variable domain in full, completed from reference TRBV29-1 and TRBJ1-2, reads SAVISQKPSRDICQRGTSLTIQCQVDSQVTMMFWYRQQPGQSLTLIATANQGSEATYESGFVIDKFPISRPNLTFSTLTVSNMSPEDSSIYLCSVLVGGGASSYTFGSGTRLTVV.

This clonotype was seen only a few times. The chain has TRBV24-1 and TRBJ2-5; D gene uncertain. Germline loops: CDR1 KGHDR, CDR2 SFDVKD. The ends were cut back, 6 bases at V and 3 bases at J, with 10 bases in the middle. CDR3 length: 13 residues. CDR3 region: CATSFSQEETQYF. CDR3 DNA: TGTGCCACCAGTTTTAGCCAGGAAGAGACCCAGTACTTC.

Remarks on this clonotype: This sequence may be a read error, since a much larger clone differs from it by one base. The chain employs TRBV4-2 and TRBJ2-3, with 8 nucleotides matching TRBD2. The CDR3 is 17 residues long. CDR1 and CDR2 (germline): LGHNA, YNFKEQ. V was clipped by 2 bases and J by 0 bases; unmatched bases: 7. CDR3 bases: TGTGCCAGCAGCCAATCTAGCGGGCCCTCAAGCACAGATACGCAGTATTTT. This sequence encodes CASSQSSGPSSTDTQYF.

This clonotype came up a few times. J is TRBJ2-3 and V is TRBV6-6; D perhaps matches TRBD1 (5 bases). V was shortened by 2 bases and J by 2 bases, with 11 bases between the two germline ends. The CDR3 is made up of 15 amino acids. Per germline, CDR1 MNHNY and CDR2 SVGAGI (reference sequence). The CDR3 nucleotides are TGTGCCAGCAGTTACGGGCAGGGTTCCACAGATACGCAGTATTTT. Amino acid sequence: CASSYGQGSTDTQYF.

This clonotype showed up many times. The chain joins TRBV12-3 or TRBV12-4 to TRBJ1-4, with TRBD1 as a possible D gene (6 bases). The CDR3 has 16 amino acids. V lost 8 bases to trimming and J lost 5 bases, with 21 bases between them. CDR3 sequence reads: CASRPGGRRYNEKLFF. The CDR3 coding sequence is TGTGCCAGCCGTCCCGGGGGCCGACGTTACAATGAAAAACTGTTTTTT.

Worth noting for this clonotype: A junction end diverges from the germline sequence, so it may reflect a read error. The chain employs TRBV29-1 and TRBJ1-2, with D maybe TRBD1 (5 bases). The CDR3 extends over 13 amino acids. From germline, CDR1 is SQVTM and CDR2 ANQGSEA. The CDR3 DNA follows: TGCAGCGTTGAAGGCGGGGCCCTGGGCCTCCCCAGCTTC. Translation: CSVEGGALGLPSF.

The CDR3 is CASSSDGTGHYGYTF. In DNA, the CDR3 is TGTGCCAGCAGTTCCGACGGGACAGGGCACTATGGCTACACCTTC. The chain couples TRBV12-3 or TRBV12-4 to TRBJ1-2; TRBD1 aligns across 9 bases. Trimming removed 4 bases from V and 3 bases from J; junction bases left unmatched: 6. The CDR3 covers 15 residues.

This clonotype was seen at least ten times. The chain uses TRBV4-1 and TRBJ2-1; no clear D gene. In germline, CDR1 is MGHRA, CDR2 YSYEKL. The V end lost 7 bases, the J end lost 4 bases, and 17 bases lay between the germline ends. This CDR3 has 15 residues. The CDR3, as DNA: TGCGCCAGCAAACCTCGACTGCTCTTTTACAATGAGCAGTTCTTC. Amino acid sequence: CASKPRLLFYNEQFF.

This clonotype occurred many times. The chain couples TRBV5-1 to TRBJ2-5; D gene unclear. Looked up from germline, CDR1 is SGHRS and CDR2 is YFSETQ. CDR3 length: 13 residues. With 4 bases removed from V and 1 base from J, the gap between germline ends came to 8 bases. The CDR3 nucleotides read TGCGCCAGCAGCCGGGTCTTCCAAGAGACCCAGTACTTC. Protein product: CASSRVFQETQYF.